The rows below give T cell receptor beta chains drawn from one sample of a study of blood T cell repertoires in COVID-19. TCRdb keeps only in-frame clones here, not all; method: immunoSEQ multiplex PCR. Seen here are about 300,000 clones, approximately 84% observed once, and the top ten hold 8% to 13%. Sequencing was carried out using PBMCs or T cells enriched from blood (not recorded which). The receptors here all came from a woman under 30 who had recovered from COVID-19. Each CDR3 is given with its conserved first and last residue. A D gene is named only where the DNA matches it firmly. Some rows have no size entry. The others give once, few or many, or a class for an expanded clone.

d_gene,abundance,j_gene,v_gene,CDR3aa,CDR3nt
TRBD1,.,TRBJ1-5,TRBV13,CASSMGQGVNQPQHF,TGTGCCAGCAGCATGGGACAGGGGGTAAATCAGCCCCAGCATTTT
.,.,TRBJ2-7,TRBV3-1/TRBV3-2,CASSLDGTKQYF,TGTGCCAGCAGCTTGGATGGGACAAAGCAGTACTTC
TRBD1,.,TRBJ1-3,TRBV6-5,CASSPGTASGNTIYF,TGTGCCAGCAGTCCCGGGACAGCGTCTGGAAACACCATATATTTT
TRBD1,.,TRBJ1-1,TRBV5-1,CASSPTGGETEAFF,TGCGCCAGCAGCCCGACAGGGGGCGAAACTGAAGCTTTCTTT
.,.,TRBJ2-4,TRBV29-1,CSVDRGDIQYF,TGCAGCGTTGACAGGGGGGACATTCAGTACTTC
.,once,TRBJ2-5,TRBV11-2,CASSLGVLETQYF,TGTGCCAGCAGCTTAGGAGTATTAGAGACCCAGTACTTC
TRBD2,.,TRBJ2-3,TRBV11-1,CASRLGLAGADTQYF,TGTGCCAGCAGGTTGGGACTAGCGGGAGCAGATACGCAGTATTTT
TRBD1,few,TRBJ1-3,TRBV11-2,CASSFDRGTGNTIYF,TGTGCCAGCAGCTTCGACAGGGGAACTGGAAACACCATATATTTT
TRBD1,.,TRBJ1-4,TRBV2,CASSDPTGNNEKLFF,TGTGCCAGCAGTGACCCGACAGGGAATAATGAAAAACTGTTTTTT
TRBD1,.,TRBJ2-6,TRBV7-2,CASSWDSLSGANVLTF,TGTGCCAGCAGCTGGGACAGTTTGTCTGGGGCCAACGTCCTGACTTTC
.,.,TRBJ2-7,TRBV14,CASSQAWGGGQYF,TGTGCCAGCAGCCAGGCTTGGGGGGGCGGACAGTACTTC
TRBD2,.,TRBJ2-7,TRBV5-1,CASSYQTSGASYEQYF,TGCGCCAGCAGCTACCAGACTAGCGGGGCCAGCTACGAGCAGTACTTC
.,.,TRBJ1-6,TRBV4-1,CASSQVGGPNSPLHF,TGCGCCAGCAGCCAAGTGGGAGGCCCTAATTCACCCCTCCACTTT
.,.,TRBJ1-5,TRBV19,CASSSDWGGGQPQHF,TGTGCCAGTAGCTCCGATTGGGGAGGGGGACAGCCCCAGCATTTT
.,.,TRBJ1-1,TRBV29-1,CSARGIGDTEAFF,TGCAGCGCCCGGGGGATAGGGGACACTGAAGCTTTCTTT
TRBD2,many,TRBJ2-3,TRBV11-3,CASSPSGRADTQYF,TGTGCCAGCAGCCCTAGCGGGAGAGCAGATACGCAGTATTTT
.,.,TRBJ1-2,TRBV2,CASSEATLYGYTF,TGTGCCAGCAGTGAGGCGACACTTTATGGCTACACCTTC
.,.,TRBJ1-2,TRBV5-1,CASSLDRVYTF,TGCGCCAGCAGCTTGGACAGGGTCTACACCTTC
TRBD1,many,TRBJ1-6,TRBV5-6,CASSLDSGTGGYSPLHF,TGTGCCAGCAGCTTGGATAGCGGGACAGGGGGCTACTCACCCCTCCACTTT
.,.,TRBJ1-1,TRBV18,CASSPPTGSEAFF,TGTGCCAGCTCACCACCTACAGGCTCTGAAGCTTTCTTT
TRBD2,.,TRBJ2-5,TRBV18,CASSEMYGLAGPETQYF,TGTGCCAGCTCAGAGATGTACGGACTAGCGGGACCGGAGACCCAGTACTTC
.,.,TRBJ1-2,TRBV2,CAGQPGGAYGYTF,TGTGCCGGCCAGCCCGGAGGGGCCTATGGCTACACCTTC
.,few,TRBJ1-1,TRBV6-5,CASSYSIMNTEAFF,TGTGCCAGCAGTTACTCTATAATGAACACTGAAGCTTTCTTT
TRBD1,.,TRBJ1-2,TRBV5-1,CASSSWTGANYGYTF,TGCGCCAGCAGCTCGTGGACAGGGGCTAACTATGGCTACACCTTC
TRBD1,.,TRBJ1-4,TRBV19,CASSIDGTGGATNEKLFF,TGTGCCAGTAGTATAGACGGGACAGGGGGTGCAACTAATGAAAAACTGTTTTTT
.,.,TRBJ2-1,TRBV7-2,CASSLDWGQGEQFF,TGTGCCAGCAGCTTAGATTGGGGACAAGGTGAGCAGTTCTTC
TRBD1,.,TRBJ1-1,TRBV12-3/TRBV12-4,CASSSQGGTEAFF,TGTGCCAGCAGCTCTCAGGGGGGCACTGAAGCTTTCTTT
TRBD1,once,TRBJ1-2,TRBV5-5,CASSQTGRLGYTF,TGTGCCAGCAGCCAGACAGGGCGTCTTGGCTACACCTTC
TRBD1,.,TRBJ1-2,TRBV14,CASSRLSGTGQGYTF,TGTGCCAGCAGCCGGCTCTCCGGGACAGGGCAGGGCTACACCTTC
TRBD1,once,TRBJ2-1,TRBV5-1,CASSRGQNNEQFF,TGCGCCAGCAGCCGGGGACAGAACAATGAGCAGTTCTTC
TRBD1,.,TRBJ2-6,TRBV5-1,CASSLGQAGANVLTF,TGCGCCAGCAGCTTAGGACAGGCGGGGGCCAACGTCCTGACTTTC
TRBD1,.,TRBJ2-5,TRBV25-1,CASSELELTGETQYF,TGTGCCAGCAGTGAATTAGAGTTGACAGGGGAGACCCAGTACTTC
.,.,TRBJ2-3,TRBV30,CAWSVKERRYTDTQYF,TGTGCCTGGAGTGTAAAGGAGCGGCGATACACAGATACGCAGTATTTT
TRBD2,.,TRBJ2-2,TRBV25-1,CASSGGSSGGTGELFF,TGTGCCAGCAGTGGGGGCTCTAGCGGGGGCACCGGGGAGCTGTTTTTT
.,.,TRBJ2-3,TRBV10-3,CAISESSGTDTQYF,TGTGCCATCAGTGAGTCCTCTGGCACAGATACGCAGTATTTT
.,.,TRBJ1-1,TRBV10-2,CASRRGTEAFF,TGCGCCAGCAGGCGAGGCACTGAAGCTTTCTTT
.,.,TRBJ1-2,TRBV29-1,CSFSGGRGYGYTF,TGCAGCTTCTCCGGCGGTCGGGGCTATGGCTACACCTTC
TRBD1,.,TRBJ2-6,TRBV19,CASSLGQVSPGANVLTF,TGTGCCAGTAGTCTTGGACAGGTCTCCCCTGGGGCCAACGTCCTGACTTTC
TRBD2,once,TRBJ2-1,TRBV19,CASSPLAGANYNEQFF,TGTGCCAGTAGTCCACTAGCGGGGGCAAACTACAATGAGCAGTTCTTC
TRBD1,.,TRBJ2-3,TRBV6-5,CASSRQGKSTDTQYF,TGTGCCAGCAGTCGACAGGGAAAAAGCACAGATACGCAGTATTTT
TRBD1,.,TRBJ2-3,TRBV5-4,CASTGTGGGPRTDTQYF,TGTGCCAGCACCGGGACAGGGGGCGGTCCGCGCACAGATACGCAGTATTTT
.,.,TRBJ1-1,TRBV14,CASSQESFMNTEAFF,TGTGCCAGCAGCCAAGAGTCATTCATGAACACTGAAGCTTTCTTT
TRBD2,.,TRBJ2-2,TRBV27,CASKDVGASGRTGELFF,TGTGCCAGCAAAGACGTAGGAGCTAGCGGGAGAACCGGGGAGCTGTTTTTT
TRBD1,.,TRBJ1-1,TRBV7-8,CASSSQGRQGIMNTEAFF,TGTGCCAGCAGCTCCCAAGGCCGACAGGGGATCATGAACACTGAAGCTTTCTTT
.,.,TRBJ2-3,TRBV7-9,CASSLARVLFKGSTDTQYF,TGTGCCAGCAGCTTAGCGAGGGTGCTATTTAAGGGTTCCACAGATACGCAGTATTTT
.,.,TRBJ1-2,TRBV10-3,CAISESSLYGYTF,TGTGCCATCAGTGAGTCGTCCTTGTATGGCTACACCTTC
TRBD1,once,TRBJ1-5,TRBV7-2,CASSLYKGQKFYSNQPQHF,TGTGCCAGCAGCTTATATAAGGGACAGAAGTTTTATAGCAATCAGCCCCAGCATTTT
.,.,TRBJ1-5,TRBV30,CAWSVQERQPQHF,TGTGCCTGGAGTGTACAAGAACGCCAGCCCCAGCATTTT
TRBD1,.,TRBJ1-5,TRBV10-3,CAISENTGDQPQHF,TGTGCCATCAGTGAGAACACAGGGGATCAGCCCCAGCATTTT
.,.,TRBJ1-1,TRBV7-7,CASSLRGNTEAFF,TGTGCCAGCAGCTTAAGGGGAAACACTGAAGCTTTCTTT
TRBD1,once,TRBJ2-3,TRBV29-1,CSGETGTTDTQYF,TGCAGCGGGGAGACAGGGACCACAGATACGCAGTATTTT
.,.,TRBJ1-1,TRBV28,CASSLGREAFF,TGTGCCAGCAGTTTGGGGCGGGAGGCTTTCTTT
.,.,TRBJ1-5,TRBV19,CASSIGEPQHF,TGTGCCAGTAGTATCGGTGAGCCCCAGCATTTT
TRBD1,.,TRBJ2-7,TRBV7-8,CASSLGGQGAVQYF,TGTGCCAGCAGCTTAGGAGGACAGGGCGCAGTGCAGTACTTC
TRBD1,once,TRBJ1-1,TRBV5-6,CASSFQVVRTGKTEAFF,TGTGCCAGCAGCTTTCAGGTGGTAAGGACAGGGAAGACTGAAGCTTTCTTT
TRBD2,.,TRBJ2-1,TRBV5-4,CASSLTSGSSGINEQFF,TGTGCCAGCAGCCTGACTAGCGGGAGCTCTGGCATTAATGAGCAGTTCTTC